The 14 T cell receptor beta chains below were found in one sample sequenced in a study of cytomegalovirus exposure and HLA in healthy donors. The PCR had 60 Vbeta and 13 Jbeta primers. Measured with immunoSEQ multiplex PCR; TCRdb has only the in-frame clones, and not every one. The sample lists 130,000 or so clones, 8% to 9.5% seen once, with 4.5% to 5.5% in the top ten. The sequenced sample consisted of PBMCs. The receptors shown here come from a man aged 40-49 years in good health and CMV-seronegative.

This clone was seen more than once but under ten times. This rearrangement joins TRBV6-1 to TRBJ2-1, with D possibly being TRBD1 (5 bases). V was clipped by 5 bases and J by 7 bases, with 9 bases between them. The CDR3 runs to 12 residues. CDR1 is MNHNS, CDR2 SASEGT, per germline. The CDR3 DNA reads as TGTGCCAGCAGTCCCGACAGTAATGAGCAGTTCTTC. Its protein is CASSPDSNEQFF.

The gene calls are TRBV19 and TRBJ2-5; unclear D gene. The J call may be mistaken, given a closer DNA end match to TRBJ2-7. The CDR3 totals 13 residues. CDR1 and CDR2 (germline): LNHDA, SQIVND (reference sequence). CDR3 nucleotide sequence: TGTGCCAGTAGTATGGGCCAAACCTACGAGCAGTACTTC. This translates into CASSMGQTYEQYF.

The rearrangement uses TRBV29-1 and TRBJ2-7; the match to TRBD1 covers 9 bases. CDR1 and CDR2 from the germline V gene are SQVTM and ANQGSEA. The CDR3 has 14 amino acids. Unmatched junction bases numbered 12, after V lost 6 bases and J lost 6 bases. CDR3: CSVTTQGARSEQYF. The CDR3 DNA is TGCAGCGTCACAACACAGGGGGCGCGGTCCGAGCAGTACTTC.

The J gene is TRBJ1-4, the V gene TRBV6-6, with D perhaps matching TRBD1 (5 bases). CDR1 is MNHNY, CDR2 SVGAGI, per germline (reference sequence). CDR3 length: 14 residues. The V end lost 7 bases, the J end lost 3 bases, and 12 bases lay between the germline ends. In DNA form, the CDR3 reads TGTGCCAGCAAACGCAGGGAACCTAATGAAAAACTGTTTTTT. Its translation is CASKRREPNEKLFF.

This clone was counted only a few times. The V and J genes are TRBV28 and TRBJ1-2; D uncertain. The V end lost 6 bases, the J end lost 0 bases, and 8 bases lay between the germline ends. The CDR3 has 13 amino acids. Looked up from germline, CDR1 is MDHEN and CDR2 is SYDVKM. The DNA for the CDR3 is TGTGCCAGCAGCCCGGGTGCTAACTATGGCTACACCTTC. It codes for CASSPGANYGYTF.

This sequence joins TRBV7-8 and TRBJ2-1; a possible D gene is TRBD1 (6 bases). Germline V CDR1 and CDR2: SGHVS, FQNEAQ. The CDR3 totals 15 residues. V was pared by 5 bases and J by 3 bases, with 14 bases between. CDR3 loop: CASSAYRANYNEQFF. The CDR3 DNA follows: TGTGCCAGCAGCGCCTACAGGGCGAACTACAATGAGCAGTTCTTC.

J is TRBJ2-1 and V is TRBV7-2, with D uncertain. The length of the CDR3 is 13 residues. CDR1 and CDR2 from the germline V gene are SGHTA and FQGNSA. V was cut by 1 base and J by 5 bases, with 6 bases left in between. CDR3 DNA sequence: TGTGCCAGCAGCTTAGGAAACAACAATGAGCAGTTCTTC. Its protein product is CASSLGNNNEQFF.

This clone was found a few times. CDR3 residues: CASSQAGGNEQFF. The CDR3 region has the DNA TGCGCCAGCAGCCAAGCGGGGGGCAATGAGCAGTTCTTC. The chain links TRBV4-3 to TRBJ2-1; 7 nucleotides align to TRBD2. Germline CDR1 and CDR2: LGHNA and YSLEER. The CDR3 loop spans 13 amino acids. The ends lost 1 base at V and 6 bases at J; junction bases unmatched: 0.

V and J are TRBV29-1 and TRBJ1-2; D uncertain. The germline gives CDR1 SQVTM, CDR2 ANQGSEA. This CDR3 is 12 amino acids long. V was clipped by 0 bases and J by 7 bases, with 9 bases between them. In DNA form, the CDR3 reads TGCAGCGTTGAAGAACCCGGTGGTGGCTACACCTTC. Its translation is CSVEEPGGGYTF. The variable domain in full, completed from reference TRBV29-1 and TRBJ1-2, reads SAVISQKPSRDICQRGTSLTIQCQVDSQVTMMFWYRQQPGQSLTLIATANQGSEATYESGFVIDKFPISRPNLTFSTLTVSNMSPEDSSIYLCSVEEPGGGYTFGSGTRLTVV.

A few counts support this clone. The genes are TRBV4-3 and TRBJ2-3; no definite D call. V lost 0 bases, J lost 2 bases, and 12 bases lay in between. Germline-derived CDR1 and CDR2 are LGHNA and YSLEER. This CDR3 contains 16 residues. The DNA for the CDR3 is TGCGCCAGCAGCCAAGACGCCGGCAGGTACACAGATACGCAGTATTTT. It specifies CASSQDAGRYTDTQYF.

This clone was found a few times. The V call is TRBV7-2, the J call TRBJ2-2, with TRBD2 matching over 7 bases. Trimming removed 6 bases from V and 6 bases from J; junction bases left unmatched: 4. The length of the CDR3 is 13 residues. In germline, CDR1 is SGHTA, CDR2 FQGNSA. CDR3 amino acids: CASSSSGAGELFF. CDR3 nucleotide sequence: TGTGCCAGCAGTTCGAGCGGGGCCGGGGAGCTGTTTTTT.

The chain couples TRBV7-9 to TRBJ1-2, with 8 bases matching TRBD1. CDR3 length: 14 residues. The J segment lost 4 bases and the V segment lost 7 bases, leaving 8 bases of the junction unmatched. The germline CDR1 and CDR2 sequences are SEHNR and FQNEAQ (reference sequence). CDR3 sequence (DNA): TGTGCCAGCATCCCCGGGACAGGAGTCTATGGCTACACCTTC. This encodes CASIPGTGVYGYTF.

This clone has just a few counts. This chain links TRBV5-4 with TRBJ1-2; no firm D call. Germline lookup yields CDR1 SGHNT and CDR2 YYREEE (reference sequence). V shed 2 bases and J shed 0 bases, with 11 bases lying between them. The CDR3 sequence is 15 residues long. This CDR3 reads CASSLRSRANYGYTF. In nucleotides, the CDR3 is TGTGCCAGCAGCTTACGGTCTAGAGCTAACTATGGCTACACCTTC.

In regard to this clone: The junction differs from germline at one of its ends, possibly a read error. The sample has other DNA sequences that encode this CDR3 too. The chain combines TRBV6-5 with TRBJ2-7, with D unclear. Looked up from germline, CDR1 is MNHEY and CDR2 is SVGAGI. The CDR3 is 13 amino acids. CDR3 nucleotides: TGTGCCAGCAGCTACTATGGAGAGTACGAGCAGTACTTC. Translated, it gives CASSYYGEYEQYF.